This T cell receptor (beta chain) was found in a study of blood T cell repertoires in COVID-19 (TCRdb year 2020). As for the study more broadly: Samples from collaborators originated in the United States, Italy and Spain and spanned both the acute and convalescent phases of COVID-19. The material from the prospective study consisted of cDNA or gDNA derived from T cells, B-cell-depleted T cells, or PBMCs. The dataset comprised deeply sampled blood TCRbeta repertoires from subjects exposed to, actively infected with, or recovered from COVID-19. The repertoires were made available in a free public database intended to serve as a resource for research on the immune response to SARS-CoV-2. The samples were drawn from the first 160 participants of the ongoing ImmuneRACE study and from 1,254 subjects provided by 6 global collaborators. A de-identified subject ID, COVID-19 status, age in years and sex were almost always included in the sample metadata. Where available, HLA class I and class II types were taken from metadata supplied by the sample provider and were not determined by assay-based typing. Overall study results and their limits: Clinical and demographic metadata were provided uncurated, with the amount varying by source and participant.

The CDR3 starts with the cysteine, ends with the phenylalanine, and has 14 residues. CDR3 DNA only is kept here, 42 bases in frame from base 1. TCRbeta CDR3 regions were amplified from genomic DNA using the immunoSEQ Assay, a bias-controlled multiplex PCR. The published analysis was carried out like this. The number of nucleated cells in each sample was estimated by amplification of reference gene primers within the assay. To quantify the absolute abundance of each unique TCRbeta CDR3 rearrangement, sequence reads were collapsed and filtered. For each sample, productive Simpson clonality was calculated as the square root of Simpson's diversity index over productive rearrangements. TCRdb's version of the immuneACCESS table is confined to in-frame rearrangements and falls short of the full clone set. An unresolved V gene accounts for under half of the shortfall where checked; the remainder is of unknown origin. D and trimming were read from the DNA, whereas the V and J calls and clone size are those reported in that table. The sample data list under 300,000 clones, and around 83% of these were observed just once. The ten top clones hold 5% to 6% of the sample.

A note on this clone: Its target antigen remains unknown. Base qualities were left out, and no much larger clone turns up one base away.

Collaborating institutions collected whole blood in K2EDTA tubes following their own protocols. Collaborator samples were shipped for TCRbeta analysis as frozen whole blood, isolated PBMCs, or DNA extracted from either sample type. What was sequenced was peripheral blood. This chain joins TRBV21-1 to TRBJ1-1; the D call TRBD1 from the table was never checked on the DNA. TRBV21-1 is designated a pseudogene. The TCR sequence derives from a man older than 75 with acute or convalescent COVID-19. CDR3 protein: CASSTQGSGTEAFF. The DNA sequence is given as TGTGCCAGCAGCACCCAGGGGTCGGGGACTGAAGCTTTCTTT.